This T cell receptor (beta chain) came from a study of identifying expanded T cells in peripheral blood. This CDR3 is built from 15 residues. V was cut by 7 bases and J by 7 bases, with 20 bases left in between. Per the germline V gene, CDR1 is LNHDA and CDR2 is SQIVND (reference sequence). Sequencing was performed with immunoSEQ multiplex PCR; in TCRdb, only in-frame clones are kept and a portion is missing. The sample has approximately 100,000 clones, around 85% seen once. The TCR comes from a person aged 18-69 years in good health. The specimen sequenced was blood. The chain employs TRBV19 and TRBJ1-5; D is uncertain. CDR3 DNA sequence: TGTGCCAGTACGGTCTTTCCCCCCGGGCTCCAGCCCCAGCATTTT. It codes for CASTVFPPGLQPQHF.